This T cell receptor (beta chain) was captured by sequencing in a study of blood T cells in healthy people across ages. Donors each provided about 9.5 milliliters of peripheral blood. Per germline, CDR1 SGHDT and CDR2 YYEEEE. The CDR3 has 16 residues. Trimming removed 1 base from V and 1 base from J; junction bases left unmatched: 6. The sample holds a few counts of this clonotype. A second about 7 to 11 cycle PCR used barcoded and J-beta primers. Each TCR beta cDNA got a 12-nucleotide random molecular identifier. TCRdb redid the calling of the 5' RACE reads with MiXCR, one entry per CDR3 protein. The data contain about 380,000 distinct CDR3 sequences, over 45% of them singletons.

This TCR came from a man between 60 and 70 years old in good health. The sequenced sample consisted of blood. The chain is built from TRBV5-6 and TRBJ2-7, with 9 bases that match TRBD1. CDR3 sequence (DNA): TGTGCCAGCAGCTTGCCGGGACAGGGTGTTTCCTACGAGCAGTACTTC. Protein product: CASSLPGQGVSYEQYF.